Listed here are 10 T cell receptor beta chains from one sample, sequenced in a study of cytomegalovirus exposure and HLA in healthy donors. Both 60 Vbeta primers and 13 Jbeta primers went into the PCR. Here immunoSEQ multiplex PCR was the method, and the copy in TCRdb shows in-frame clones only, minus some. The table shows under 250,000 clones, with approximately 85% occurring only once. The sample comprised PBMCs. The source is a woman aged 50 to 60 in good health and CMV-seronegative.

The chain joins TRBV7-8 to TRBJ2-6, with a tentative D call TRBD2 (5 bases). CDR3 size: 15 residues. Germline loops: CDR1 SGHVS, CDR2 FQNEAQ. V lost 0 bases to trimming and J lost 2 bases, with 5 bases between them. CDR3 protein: CASSLARAGANVLTF. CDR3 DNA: TGTGCCAGCAGCTTAGCGAGGGCTGGGGCCAACGTCCTGACTTTC.

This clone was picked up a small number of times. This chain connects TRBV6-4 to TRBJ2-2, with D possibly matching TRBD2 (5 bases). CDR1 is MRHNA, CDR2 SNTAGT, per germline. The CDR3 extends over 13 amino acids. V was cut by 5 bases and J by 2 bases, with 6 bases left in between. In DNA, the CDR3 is TGTGCCAGCAGTCGGACTAACACCGGGGAGCTGTTTTTT. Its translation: CASSRTNTGELFF.

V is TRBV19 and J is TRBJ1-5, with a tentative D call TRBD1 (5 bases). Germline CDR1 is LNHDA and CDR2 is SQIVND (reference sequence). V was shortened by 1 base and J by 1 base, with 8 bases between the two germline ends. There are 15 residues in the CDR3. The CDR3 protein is CASSIAGISNQPQHF. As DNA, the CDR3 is TGTGCCAGTAGTATAGCAGGGATCAGCAATCAGCCCCAGCATTTT. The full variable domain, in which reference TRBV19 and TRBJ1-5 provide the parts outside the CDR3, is DGGITQSPKYLFRKEGQNVTLSCEQNLNHDAMYWYRQDPGQGLRLIYYSQIVNDFQKGDIAEGYSVSREKKESFPLTVTSAQKNPTAFYLCASSIAGISNQPQHFGDGTRLSIL.

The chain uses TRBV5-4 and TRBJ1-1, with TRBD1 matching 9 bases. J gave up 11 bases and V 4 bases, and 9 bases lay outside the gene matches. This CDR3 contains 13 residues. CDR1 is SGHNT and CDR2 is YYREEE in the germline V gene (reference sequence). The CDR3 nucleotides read TGTGCCAGCAGCCCTACAGGGGGCTTGTATGCTTTCTTT. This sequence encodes CASSPTGGLYAFF.

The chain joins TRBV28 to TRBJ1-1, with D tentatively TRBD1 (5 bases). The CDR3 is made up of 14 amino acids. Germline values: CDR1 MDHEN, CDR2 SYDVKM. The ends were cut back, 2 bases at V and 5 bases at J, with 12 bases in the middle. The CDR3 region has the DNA TGTGCCAGCAGTTTAGAAGCAGGGAGGACTGAAGCTTTCTTT. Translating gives CASSLEAGRTEAFF. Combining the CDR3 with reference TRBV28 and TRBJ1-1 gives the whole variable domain DVKVTQSSRYLVKRTGEKVFLECVQDMDHENMFWYRQDPGLGLRLIYFSYDVKMKEKGDIPEGYSVSREKKERFSLILESASTNQTSMYLCASSLEAGRTEAFFGQGTRLTVV.

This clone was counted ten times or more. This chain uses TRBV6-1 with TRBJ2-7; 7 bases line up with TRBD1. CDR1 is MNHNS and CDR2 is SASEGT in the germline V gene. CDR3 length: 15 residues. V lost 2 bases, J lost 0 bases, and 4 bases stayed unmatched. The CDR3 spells CASSESQGSSYEQYF. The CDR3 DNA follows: TGTGCCAGCAGTGAATCACAGGGGAGCTCCTACGAGCAGTACTTC.

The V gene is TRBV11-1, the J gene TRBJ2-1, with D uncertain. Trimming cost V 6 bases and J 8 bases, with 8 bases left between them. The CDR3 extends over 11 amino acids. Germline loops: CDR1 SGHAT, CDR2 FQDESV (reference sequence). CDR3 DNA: TGTGCCAGCAGTTCCCTTTATGAGCAGTTCTTC. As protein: CASSSLYEQFF.

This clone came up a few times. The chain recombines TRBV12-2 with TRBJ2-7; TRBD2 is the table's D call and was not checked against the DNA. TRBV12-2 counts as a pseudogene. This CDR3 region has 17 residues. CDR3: CASRPLASEPPPYEQYF. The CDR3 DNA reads TGTGCAAGTCGCCCCCTTGCTAGCGAGCCTCCCCCCTACGAGCAGTACTTC.

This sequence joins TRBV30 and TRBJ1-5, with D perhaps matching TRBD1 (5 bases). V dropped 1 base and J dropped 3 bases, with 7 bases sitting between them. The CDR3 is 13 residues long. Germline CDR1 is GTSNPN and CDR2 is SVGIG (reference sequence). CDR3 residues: CAWSGQINQPQHF. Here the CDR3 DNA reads TGTGCCTGGAGTGGACAGATCAATCAGCCCCAGCATTTT.

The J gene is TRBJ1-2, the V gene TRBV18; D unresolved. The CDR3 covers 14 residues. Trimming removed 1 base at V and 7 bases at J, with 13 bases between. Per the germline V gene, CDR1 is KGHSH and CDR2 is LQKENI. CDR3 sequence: CASSPQFEGGGYTF. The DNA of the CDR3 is TGTGCCAGCTCACCACAATTTGAGGGAGGTGGCTACACCTTC. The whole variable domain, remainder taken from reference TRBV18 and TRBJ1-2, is NAGVMQNPRHLVRRRGQEARLRCSPMKGHSHVYWYRQLPEEGLKFMVYLQKENIIDESGMPKERFSAEFPKEGPSILRIQQVVRGDSAAYFCASSPQFEGGGYTFGSGTRLTVV.